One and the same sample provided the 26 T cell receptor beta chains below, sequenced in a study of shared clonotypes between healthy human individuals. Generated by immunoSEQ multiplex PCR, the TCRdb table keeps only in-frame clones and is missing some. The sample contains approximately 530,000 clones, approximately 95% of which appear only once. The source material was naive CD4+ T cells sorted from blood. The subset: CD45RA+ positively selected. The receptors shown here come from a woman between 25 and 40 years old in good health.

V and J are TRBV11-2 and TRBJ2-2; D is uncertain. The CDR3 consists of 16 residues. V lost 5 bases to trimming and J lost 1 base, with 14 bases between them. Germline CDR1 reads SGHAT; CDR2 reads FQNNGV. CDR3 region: CASSHGWLENTGELFF. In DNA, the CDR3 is TGTGCCAGCAGCCACGGATGGCTAGAGAACACCGGGGAGCTGTTTTTT.

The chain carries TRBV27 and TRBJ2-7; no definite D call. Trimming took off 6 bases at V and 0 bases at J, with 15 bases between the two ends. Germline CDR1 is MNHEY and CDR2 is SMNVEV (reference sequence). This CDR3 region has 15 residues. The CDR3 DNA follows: TGTGCCAGCAGGTCAGGCACCAGCACCTCCTACGAGCAGTACTTC. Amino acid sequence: CASRSGTSTSYEQYF.

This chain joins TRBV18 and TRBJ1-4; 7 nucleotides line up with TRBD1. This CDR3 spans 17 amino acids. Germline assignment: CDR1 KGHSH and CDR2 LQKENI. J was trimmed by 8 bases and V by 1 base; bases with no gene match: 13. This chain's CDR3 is CASSPLRNRGIIEKLFF. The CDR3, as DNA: TGTGCCAGCTCACCACTCCGAAACAGGGGAATCATAGAAAAACTGTTTTTT. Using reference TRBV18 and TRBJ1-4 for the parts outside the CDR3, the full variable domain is NAGVMQNPRHLVRRRGQEARLRCSPMKGHSHVYWYRQLPEEGLKFMVYLQKENIIDESGMPKERFSAEFPKEGPSILRIQQVVRGDSAAYFCASSPLRNRGIIEKLFFGSGTQLSVL.

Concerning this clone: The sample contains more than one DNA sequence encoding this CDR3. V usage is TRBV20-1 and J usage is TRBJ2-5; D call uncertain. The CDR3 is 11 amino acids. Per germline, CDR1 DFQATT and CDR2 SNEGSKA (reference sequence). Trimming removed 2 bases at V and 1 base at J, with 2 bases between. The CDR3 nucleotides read TGCAGTGCTAGACGCCAAGAGACCCAGTACTTC. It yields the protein CSARRQETQYF.

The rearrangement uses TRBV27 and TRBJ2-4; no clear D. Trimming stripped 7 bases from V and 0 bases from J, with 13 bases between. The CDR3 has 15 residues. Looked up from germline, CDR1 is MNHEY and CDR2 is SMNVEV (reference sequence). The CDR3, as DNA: TGTGCCAGCATGGGTGGTAGACTAGCCAAAAACATTCAGTACTTC. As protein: CASMGGRLAKNIQYF.

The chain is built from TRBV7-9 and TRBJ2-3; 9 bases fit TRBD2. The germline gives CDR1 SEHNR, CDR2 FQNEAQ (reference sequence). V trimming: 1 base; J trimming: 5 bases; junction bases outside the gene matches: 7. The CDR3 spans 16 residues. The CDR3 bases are TGTGCCAGCAGCTTAGGCGGGAGGGCCGGGGTAGATACGCAGTATTTT. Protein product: CASSLGGRAGVDTQYF. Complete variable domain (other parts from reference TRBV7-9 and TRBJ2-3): DTGVSQNPRHKITKRGQNVTFRCDPISEHNRLYWYRQTLGQGPEFLTYFQNEAQLEKSRLLSDRFSAERPKGSFSTLEIQRTEQGDSAMYLCASSLGGRAGVDTQYFGPGTRLTVL.

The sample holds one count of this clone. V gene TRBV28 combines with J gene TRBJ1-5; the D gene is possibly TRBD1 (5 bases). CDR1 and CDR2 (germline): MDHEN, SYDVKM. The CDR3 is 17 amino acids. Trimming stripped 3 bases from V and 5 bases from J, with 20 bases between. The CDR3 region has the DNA TGTGCCAGCAGTTTGGCCATCAGGGCAGCGAAGGATCAGCCCCAGCATTTT. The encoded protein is CASSLAIRAAKDQPQHF.

CDR3 loop: CASSPNGGNYGYTF. In nucleotides, the CDR3 is TGTGCCAGCTCACCAAACGGGGGGAACTATGGCTACACCTTC. The chain is built from TRBV18 and TRBJ1-2, with D possibly TRBD1 on 5 matching bases. CDR3 length: 14 residues. V was pared by 2 bases and J by 2 bases, with 9 bases between. Germline values: CDR1 KGHSH, CDR2 LQKENI. Combining the CDR3 with reference TRBV18 and TRBJ1-2 gives the whole variable domain NAGVMQNPRHLVRRRGQEARLRCSPMKGHSHVYWYRQLPEEGLKFMVYLQKENIIDESGMPKERFSAEFPKEGPSILRIQQVVRGDSAAYFCASSPNGGNYGYTFGSGTRLTVV.

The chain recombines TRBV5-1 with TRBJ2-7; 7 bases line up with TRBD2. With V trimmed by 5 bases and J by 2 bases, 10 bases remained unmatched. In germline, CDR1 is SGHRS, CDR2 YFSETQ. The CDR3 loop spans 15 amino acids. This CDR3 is CASRGRADTTYEQYF. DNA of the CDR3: TGCGCCAGCAGGGGGAGGGCGGACACCACCTACGAGCAGTACTTC.

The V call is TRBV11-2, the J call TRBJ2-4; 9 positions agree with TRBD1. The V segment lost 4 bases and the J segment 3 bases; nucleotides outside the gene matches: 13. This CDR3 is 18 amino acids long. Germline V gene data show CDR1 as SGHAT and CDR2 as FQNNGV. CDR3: CASSSPIGTGRDKNIQYF. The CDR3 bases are TGTGCCAGCAGCTCACCCATTGGGACAGGGCGTGACAAAAACATTCAGTACTTC.

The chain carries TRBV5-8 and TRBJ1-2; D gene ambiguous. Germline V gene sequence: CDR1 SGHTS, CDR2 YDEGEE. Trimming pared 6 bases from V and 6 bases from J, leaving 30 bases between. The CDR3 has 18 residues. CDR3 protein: CASIRGPGNFPRFDGYTF. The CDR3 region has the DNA TGTGCCAGCATCCGCGGGCCAGGAAATTTCCCGCGATTTGATGGCTACACCTTC.

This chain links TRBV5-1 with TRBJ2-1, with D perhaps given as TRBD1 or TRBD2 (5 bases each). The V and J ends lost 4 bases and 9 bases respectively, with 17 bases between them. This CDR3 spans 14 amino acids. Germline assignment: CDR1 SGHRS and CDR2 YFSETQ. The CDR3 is CASSPGDLGSEQFF. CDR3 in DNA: TGCGCCAGCAGCCCTGGGGACCTGGGAAGTGAGCAGTTCTTC.

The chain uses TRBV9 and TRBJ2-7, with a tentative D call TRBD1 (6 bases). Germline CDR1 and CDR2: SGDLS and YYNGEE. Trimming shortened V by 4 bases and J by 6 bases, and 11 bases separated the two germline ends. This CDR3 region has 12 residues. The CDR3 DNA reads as TGTGCCAGCAGCCCGGGACATCGCGAGCAGTACTTC. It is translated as CASSPGHREQYF.

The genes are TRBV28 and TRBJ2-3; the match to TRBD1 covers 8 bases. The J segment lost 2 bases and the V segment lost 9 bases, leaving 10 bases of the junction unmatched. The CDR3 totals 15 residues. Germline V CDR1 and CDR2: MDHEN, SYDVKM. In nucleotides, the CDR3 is TGTGCCAGTCAGGCCAGGGACAGGTTCACAGATACGCAGTATTTT. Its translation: CASQARDRFTDTQYF.

The CDR3 DNA reads as TGTGCCAGCAGCGTATCGATTACAGACGAGCAGTACTTC. Translation gives CASSVSITDEQYF. The chain joins TRBV9 to TRBJ2-7; D ambiguous. V was clipped by 1 base and J by 5 bases, with 10 bases between them. The length of the CDR3 is 13 residues. The germline gives CDR1 SGDLS, CDR2 YYNGEE. The variable domain in full, completed from reference TRBV9 and TRBJ2-7, reads DSGVTQTPKHLITATGQRVTLRCSPRSGDLSVYWYQQSLDQGLQFLIQYYNGEERAKGNILERFSAQQFPDLHSELNLSSLELGDSALYFCASSVSITDEQYFGPGTRLTVT.

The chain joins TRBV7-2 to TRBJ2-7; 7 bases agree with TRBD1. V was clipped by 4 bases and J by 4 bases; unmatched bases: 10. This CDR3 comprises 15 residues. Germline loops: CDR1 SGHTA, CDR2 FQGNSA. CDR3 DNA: TGTGCCAGCAGCTCCGACAGGGTTCGGAATTACGAGCAGTACTTC. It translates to CASSSDRVRNYEQYF.

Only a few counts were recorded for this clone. CDR3 DNA sequence: TGTGCCAGCAGTTTGAAAAGGGGGCTGGGAACTGAAGCTTTCTTT. As protein: CASSLKRGLGTEAFF. The chain carries TRBV28 and TRBJ1-1, with 7 bases aligning to TRBD1. Germline CDR1 reads MDHEN; CDR2 reads SYDVKM. V shed 3 bases, J shed 5 bases, and the junction held 9 bases outside the gene matches. This CDR3 spans 15 amino acids.

The CDR3 loop is CASSLDIQPQHF. The CDR3 coding sequence is TGTGCCAGCAGCTTGGATATTCAGCCCCAGCATTTT. The chain carries TRBV5-8 and TRBJ1-5; no clear D gene. Germline CDR1 and CDR2: SGHTS and YDEGEE. V shed 0 bases and J shed 6 bases, with 4 bases lying between them. CDR3 length: 12 amino acids.

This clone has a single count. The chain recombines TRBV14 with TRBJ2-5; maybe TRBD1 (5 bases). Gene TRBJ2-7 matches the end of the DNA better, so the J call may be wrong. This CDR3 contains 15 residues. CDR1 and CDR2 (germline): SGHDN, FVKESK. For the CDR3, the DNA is TGTGCCAGCAGCCAAAGACAGATACCCACCTACGAGCAGTACTTC. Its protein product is CASSQRQIPTYEQYF.

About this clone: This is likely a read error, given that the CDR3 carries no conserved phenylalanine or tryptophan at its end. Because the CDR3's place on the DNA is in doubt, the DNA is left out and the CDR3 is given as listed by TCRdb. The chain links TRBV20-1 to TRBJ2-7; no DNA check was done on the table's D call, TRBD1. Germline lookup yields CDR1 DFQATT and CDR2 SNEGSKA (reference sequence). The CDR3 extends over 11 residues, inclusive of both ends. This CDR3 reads CSAAGTGDRVI.

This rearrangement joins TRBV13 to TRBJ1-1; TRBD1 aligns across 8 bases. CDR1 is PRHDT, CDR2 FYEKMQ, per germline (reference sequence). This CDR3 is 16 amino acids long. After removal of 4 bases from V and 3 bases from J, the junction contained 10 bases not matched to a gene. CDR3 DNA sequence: TGTGCCAGCAGCTACGACAGGGGAGCGGCGTACACTGAAGCTTTCTTT. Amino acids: CASSYDRGAAYTEAFF.

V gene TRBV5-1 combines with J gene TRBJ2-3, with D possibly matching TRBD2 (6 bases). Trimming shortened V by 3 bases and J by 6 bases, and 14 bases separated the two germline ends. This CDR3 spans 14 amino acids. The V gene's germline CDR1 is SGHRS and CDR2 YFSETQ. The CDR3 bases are TGCGCCAGCAGCTCCCGACTAGGGGCCGATACGCAGTATTTT. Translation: CASSSRLGADTQYF.

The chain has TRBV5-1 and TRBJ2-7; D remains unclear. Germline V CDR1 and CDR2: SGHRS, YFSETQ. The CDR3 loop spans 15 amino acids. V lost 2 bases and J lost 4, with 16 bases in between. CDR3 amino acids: CASSLGSAKTYEQYF. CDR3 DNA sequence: TGCGCCAGCAGCTTAGGGTCAGCCAAGACTTACGAGCAGTACTTC.

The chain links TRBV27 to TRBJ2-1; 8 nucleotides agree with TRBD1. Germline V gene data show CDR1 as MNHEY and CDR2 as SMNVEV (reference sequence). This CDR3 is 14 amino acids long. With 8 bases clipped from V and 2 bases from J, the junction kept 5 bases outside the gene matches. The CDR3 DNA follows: TGTGCCAGCTCTGGACAGGGCGCCTACAATGAGCAGTTCTTC. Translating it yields CASSGQGAYNEQFF.

This chain's CDR3 is CASSPQTGANEKLFF. Written as DNA, the CDR3 is TGTGCCAGCTCACCACAGACAGGGGCTAATGAAAAACTGTTTTTT. The chain carries TRBV18 and TRBJ1-4; 8 bases line up with TRBD1. This CDR3 is 15 amino acids long. The V segment lost 1 base and the J segment 3 bases; nucleotides outside the gene matches: 1. Germline CDR1 KGHSH, CDR2 LQKENI.

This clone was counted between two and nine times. The DNA of the CDR3 is TGCGCCAGCAGCCGCCTCTTGGCGGGAAGCTCCTACGAGCAGTACTTC. Its translation: CASSRLLAGSSYEQYF. The V and J genes are TRBV4-1 and TRBJ2-7; TRBD2 is a possible D gene (6 bases). V gave up 4 bases and J gave up 0 bases, with 16 bases separating them. The V gene's germline CDR1 is MGHRA and CDR2 YSYEKL. The length of the CDR3 is 16 residues.